This T cell receptor (beta chain) was sequenced for a study of tumor and adjacent non-tumor tissue in lung cancer. This CDR3 is built from 19 residues. Germline V CDR1 and CDR2: LGHNA, YNFKEQ. This clonotype has a single count. This is likely a read error, given that the CDR3 carries no conserved phenylalanine or tryptophan at its end. The library came from three nested PCR rounds adapted from ARM-PCR protocols. Each CDR3 protein gets one entry after TCRdb re-called the multiplex PCR reads with MiXCR. The sample lists about 93,000 distinct CDR3 sequences, 67% occurring once. RNA was extracted from bulk tissue without any cell sorting.

The V and J genes are TRBV4-2 and TRBJ2-4; 7 nucleotides agree with TRBD2. The sequenced sample was lung tumor tissue. This clonotype was sampled from a man between 60 and 75 years old with non-small cell lung cancer. The CDR3 DNA reads as TGCGCCAGCAGCCAAGCGCAGGCTAGCGGACCGTTAGCTAAAAACATTCAGTACTTG. Its protein product is CASSQAQASGPLAKNIQYL.